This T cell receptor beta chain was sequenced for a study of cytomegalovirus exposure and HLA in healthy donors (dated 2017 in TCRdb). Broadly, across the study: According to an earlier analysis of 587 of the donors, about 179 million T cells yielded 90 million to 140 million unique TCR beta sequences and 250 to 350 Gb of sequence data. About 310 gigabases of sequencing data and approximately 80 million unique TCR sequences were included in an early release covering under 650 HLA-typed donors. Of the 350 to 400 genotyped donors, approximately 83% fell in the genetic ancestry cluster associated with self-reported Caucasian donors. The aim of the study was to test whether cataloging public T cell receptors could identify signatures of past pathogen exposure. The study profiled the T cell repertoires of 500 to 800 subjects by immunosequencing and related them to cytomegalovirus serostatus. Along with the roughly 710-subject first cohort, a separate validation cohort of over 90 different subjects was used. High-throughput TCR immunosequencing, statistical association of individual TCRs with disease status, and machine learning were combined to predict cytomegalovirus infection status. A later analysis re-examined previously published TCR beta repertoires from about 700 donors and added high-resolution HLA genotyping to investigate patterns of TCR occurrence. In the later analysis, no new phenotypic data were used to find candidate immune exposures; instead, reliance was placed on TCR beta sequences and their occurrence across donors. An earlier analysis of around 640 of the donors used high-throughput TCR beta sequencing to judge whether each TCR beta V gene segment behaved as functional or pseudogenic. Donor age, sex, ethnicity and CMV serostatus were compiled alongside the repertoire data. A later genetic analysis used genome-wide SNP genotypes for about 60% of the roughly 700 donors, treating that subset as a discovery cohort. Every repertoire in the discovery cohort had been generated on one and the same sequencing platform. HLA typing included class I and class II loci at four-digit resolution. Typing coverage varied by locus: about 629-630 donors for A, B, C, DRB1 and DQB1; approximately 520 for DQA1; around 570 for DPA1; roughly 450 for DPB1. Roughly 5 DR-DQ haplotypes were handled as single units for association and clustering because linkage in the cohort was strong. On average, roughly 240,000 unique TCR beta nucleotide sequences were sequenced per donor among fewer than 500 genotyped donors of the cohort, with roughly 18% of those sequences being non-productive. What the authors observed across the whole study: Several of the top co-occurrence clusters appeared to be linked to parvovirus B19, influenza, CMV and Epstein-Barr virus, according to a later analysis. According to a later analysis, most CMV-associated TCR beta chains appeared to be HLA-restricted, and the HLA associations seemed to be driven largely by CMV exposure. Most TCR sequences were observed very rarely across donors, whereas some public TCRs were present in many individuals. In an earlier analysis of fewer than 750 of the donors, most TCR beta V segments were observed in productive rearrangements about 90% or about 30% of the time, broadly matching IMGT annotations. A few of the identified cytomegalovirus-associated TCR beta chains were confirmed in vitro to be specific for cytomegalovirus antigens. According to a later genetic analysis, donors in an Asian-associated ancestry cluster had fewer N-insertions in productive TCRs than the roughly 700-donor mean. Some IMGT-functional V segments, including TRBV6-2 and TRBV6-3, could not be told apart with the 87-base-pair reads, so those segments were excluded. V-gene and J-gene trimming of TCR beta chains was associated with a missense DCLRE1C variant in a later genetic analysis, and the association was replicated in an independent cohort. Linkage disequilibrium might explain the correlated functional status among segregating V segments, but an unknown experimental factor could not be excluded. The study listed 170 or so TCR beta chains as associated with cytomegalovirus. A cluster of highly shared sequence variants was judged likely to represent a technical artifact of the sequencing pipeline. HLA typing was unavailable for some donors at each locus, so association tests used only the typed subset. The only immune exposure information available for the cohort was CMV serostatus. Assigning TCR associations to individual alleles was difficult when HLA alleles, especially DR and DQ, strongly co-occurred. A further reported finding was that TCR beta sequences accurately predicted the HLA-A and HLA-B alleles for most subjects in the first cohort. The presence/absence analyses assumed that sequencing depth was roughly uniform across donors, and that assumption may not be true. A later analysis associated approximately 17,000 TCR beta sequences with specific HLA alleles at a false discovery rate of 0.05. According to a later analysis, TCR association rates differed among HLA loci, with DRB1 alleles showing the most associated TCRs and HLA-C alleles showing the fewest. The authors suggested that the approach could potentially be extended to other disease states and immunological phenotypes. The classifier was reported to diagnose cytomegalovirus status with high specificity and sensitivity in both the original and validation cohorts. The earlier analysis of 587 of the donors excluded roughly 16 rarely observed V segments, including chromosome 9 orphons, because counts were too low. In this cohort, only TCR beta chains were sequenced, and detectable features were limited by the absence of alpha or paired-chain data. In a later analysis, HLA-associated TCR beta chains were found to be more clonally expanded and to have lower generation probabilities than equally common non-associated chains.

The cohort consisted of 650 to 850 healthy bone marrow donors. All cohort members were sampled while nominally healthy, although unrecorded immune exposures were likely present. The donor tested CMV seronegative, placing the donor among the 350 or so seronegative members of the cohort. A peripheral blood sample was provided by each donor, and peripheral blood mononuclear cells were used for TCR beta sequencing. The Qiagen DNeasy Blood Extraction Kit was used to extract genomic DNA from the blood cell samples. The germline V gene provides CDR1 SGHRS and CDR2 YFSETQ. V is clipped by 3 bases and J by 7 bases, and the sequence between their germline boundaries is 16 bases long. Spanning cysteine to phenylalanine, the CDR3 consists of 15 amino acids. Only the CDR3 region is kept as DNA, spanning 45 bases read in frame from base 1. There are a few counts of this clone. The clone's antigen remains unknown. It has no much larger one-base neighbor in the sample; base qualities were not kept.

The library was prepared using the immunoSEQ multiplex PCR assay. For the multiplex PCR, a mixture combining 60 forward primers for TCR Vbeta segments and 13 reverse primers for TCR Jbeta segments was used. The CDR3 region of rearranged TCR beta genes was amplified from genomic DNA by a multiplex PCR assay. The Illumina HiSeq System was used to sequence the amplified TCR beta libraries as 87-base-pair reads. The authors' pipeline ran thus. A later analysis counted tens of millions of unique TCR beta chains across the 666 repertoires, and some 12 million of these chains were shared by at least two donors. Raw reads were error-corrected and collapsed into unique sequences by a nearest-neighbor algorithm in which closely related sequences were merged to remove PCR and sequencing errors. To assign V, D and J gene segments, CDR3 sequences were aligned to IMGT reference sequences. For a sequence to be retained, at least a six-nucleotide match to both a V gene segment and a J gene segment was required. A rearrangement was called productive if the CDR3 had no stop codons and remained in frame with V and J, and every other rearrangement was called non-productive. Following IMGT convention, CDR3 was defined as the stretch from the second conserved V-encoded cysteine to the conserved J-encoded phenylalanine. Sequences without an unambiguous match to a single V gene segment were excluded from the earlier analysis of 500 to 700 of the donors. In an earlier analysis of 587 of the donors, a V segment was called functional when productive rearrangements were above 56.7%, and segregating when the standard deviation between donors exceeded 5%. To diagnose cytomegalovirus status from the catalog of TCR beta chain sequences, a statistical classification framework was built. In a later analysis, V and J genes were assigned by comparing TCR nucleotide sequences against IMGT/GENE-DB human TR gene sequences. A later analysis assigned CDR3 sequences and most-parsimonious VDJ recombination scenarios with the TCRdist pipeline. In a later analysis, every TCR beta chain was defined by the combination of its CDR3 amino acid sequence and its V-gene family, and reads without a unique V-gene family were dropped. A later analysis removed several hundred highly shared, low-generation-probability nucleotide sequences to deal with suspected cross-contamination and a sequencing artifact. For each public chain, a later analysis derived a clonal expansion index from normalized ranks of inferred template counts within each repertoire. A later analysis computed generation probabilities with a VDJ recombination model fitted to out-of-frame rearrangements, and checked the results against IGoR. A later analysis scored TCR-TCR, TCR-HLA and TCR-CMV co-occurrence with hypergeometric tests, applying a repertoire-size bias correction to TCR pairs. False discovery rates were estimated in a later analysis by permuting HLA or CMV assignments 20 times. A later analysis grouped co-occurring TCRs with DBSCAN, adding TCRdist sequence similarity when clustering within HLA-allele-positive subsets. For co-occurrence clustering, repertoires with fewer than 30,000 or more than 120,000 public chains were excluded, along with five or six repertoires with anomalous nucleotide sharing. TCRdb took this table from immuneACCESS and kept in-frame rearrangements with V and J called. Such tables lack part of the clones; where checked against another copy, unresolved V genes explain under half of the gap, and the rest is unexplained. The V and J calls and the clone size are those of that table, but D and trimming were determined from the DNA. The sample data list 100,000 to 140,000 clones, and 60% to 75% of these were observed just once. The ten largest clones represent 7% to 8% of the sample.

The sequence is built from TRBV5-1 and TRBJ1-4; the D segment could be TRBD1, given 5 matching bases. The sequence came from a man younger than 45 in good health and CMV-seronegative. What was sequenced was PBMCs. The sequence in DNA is TGCGCCAGCAGCTCCGGGCGGCAGGGAGGTGAAAAACTGTTTTTT. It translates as CASSSGRQGGEKLFF.